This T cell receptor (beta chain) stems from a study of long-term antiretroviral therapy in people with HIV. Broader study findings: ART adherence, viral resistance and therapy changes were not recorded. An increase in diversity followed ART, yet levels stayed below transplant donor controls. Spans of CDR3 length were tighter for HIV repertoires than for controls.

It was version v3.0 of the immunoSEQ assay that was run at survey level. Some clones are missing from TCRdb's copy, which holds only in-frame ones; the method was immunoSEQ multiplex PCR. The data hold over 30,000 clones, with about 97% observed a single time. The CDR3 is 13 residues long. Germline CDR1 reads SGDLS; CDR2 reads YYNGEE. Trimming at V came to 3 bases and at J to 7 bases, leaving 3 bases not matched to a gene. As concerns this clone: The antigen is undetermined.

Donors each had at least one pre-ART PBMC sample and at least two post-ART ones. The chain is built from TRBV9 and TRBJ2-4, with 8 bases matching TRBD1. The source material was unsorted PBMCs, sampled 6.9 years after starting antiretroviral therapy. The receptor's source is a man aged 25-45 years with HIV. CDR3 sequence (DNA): TGTGCCAGCAGCGGAGACAGGGGTAACATTCAGTACTTC. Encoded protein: CASSGDRGNIQYF.